What follows are 21 T cell receptor beta chains derived from one specimen sequenced in a study of shared clonotypes between healthy human individuals. Generated by immunoSEQ multiplex PCR, the TCRdb table keeps only in-frame clones and is missing some. The sample lists more than 850,000 clones, approximately 80% seen once, with under 0.65% in the top ten. Sequencing was performed on memory CD4+ T cells from PBMCs. The subset denotes: CD45RA-negative fraction. The receptors were gathered from a man between 18 and 29 years old in good health. Some clones in this sample may be carry-over from other donors' samples.

This clone was observed at least ten times. The chain employs TRBV7-2 and TRBJ2-7; 12 bases match TRBD2. The germline V gene has CDR1 SGHTA and CDR2 FQGNSA. The CDR3 is made up of 17 amino acids. The ends lost 2 bases at V and 1 base at J; junction bases unmatched: 6. The CDR3 DNA reads as TGTGCCAGCAGCTTAAGGGGACTAGCGGGTCGATCCTACGAGCAGTACTTC. Translating it yields CASSLRGLAGRSYEQYF.

CDR3: CASSQGGLEQFF. The CDR3 coding sequence is TGTGCCAGCAGCCAAGGTGGCCTTGAGCAGTTCTTC. V is TRBV4-2 and J is TRBJ2-1; D remains unclear. The CDR3 sequence is 12 residues long. Germline loops: CDR1 LGHNA, CDR2 YNFKEQ. The ends were cut back, 1 base at V and 9 bases at J, with 7 bases in the middle.

V is TRBV28 and J is TRBJ1-5, with D possibly TRBD1 on 5 matching bases. CDR1 is MDHEN and CDR2 is SYDVKM in the germline V gene. The CDR3 sequence is 14 residues long. V was shortened by 8 bases and J by 1 base, with 12 bases between the two germline ends. Here the CDR3 reads CASWRGTSNQPQHF. CDR3 bases: TGTGCCAGCTGGAGGGGAACGAGCAATCAGCCCCAGCATTTT.

The genes are TRBV2 and TRBJ2-5; 9 positions match TRBD1. CDR3 length: 14 residues. Germline CDR1 SNHLY, CDR2 FYNNEI. The V gene end was trimmed by 7 bases and the J gene end by 1 base; junction bases not matched to a gene: 4. The CDR3: CASNPGQGQETQYF. The CDR3 nucleotides read TGTGCCAGCAACCCGGGACAGGGCCAAGAGACCCAGTACTTC. Together with reference TRBV2 and TRBJ2-5, the CDR3 gives the full variable domain: EPEVTQTPSHQVTQMGQEVILRCVPISNHLYFYWYRQILGQKVEFLVSFYNNEISEKSEIFDDQFSVERPDGSNFTLKIRSTKLEDSAMYFCASNPGQGQETQYFGPGTRLLVL.

The chain employs TRBV5-1 and TRBJ1-1; D might be TRBD1 (6 bases). The ends were cut back, 5 bases at V and 5 bases at J, with 19 bases in the middle. The CDR3 consists of 15 residues. From germline, CDR1 is SGHRS and CDR2 YFSETQ. CDR3 DNA sequence: TGCGCCAGCAGTCATTACAGGGTAGATGCGACTGAAGCTTTCTTT. Translated: CASSHYRVDATEAFF.

This chain joins TRBV7-2 and TRBJ2-1, with D perhaps matching TRBD2 (5 bases). This CDR3 region has 13 residues. V lost 1 base, J lost 9 bases, and 10 bases lay in between. The V gene's germline CDR1 is SGHTA and CDR2 FQGNSA. The CDR3 sequence is CASSLEGSAEQFF. The CDR3 DNA is TGTGCCAGCAGCTTAGAAGGTAGCGCTGAGCAGTTCTTC.

This clone has just a few counts. The chain joins TRBV27 to TRBJ2-3; the match to TRBD2 covers 12 bases. The V segment lost 5 bases and the J segment 4 bases; nucleotides outside the gene matches: 10. The CDR3 is 17 amino acids. Looked up from germline, CDR1 is MNHEY and CDR2 is SMNVEV (reference sequence). The CDR3 nucleotides read TGTGCCAGCAGTAAGACTCTAGCGGGAGGGCCTGCAGATACGCAGTATTTT. The encoded protein is CASSKTLAGGPADTQYF.

This clone was detected only a few times. This chain joins TRBV2 and TRBJ1-2; 9 nucleotides align to TRBD1. J was trimmed by 5 bases and V by 6 bases; bases with no gene match: 10. Per germline, CDR1 SNHLY and CDR2 FYNNEI. This CDR3 spans 15 amino acids. The CDR3 loop reads CASRPRWGQGYGYTF. CDR3 bases: TGTGCCAGCAGACCACGATGGGGACAGGGTTATGGCTACACCTTC.

This rearrangement joins TRBV4-3 to TRBJ1-1; D possibly corresponds to TRBD1 (6 bases). The V gene lost 1 base and the J gene lost 10 bases, with 19 bases spanning the gap. This CDR3 is built from 15 residues. The V gene's germline CDR1 is LGHNA and CDR2 YSLEER. This CDR3 is CASSQGWGAGASAFF. The CDR3 coding sequence is TGCGCCAGCAGCCAAGGGTGGGGGGCCGGGGCCTCAGCTTTCTTT.

The CDR3 bases are TGTGCCAGCAGCCTCGTGCCGGGACTAGGGCTGCCCGAGCAGTACTTC. Translated, it gives CASSLVPGLGLPEQYF. The J gene is TRBJ2-7, the V gene TRBV7-2; 8 bases align to TRBD2. Trimming at V came to 5 bases and at J to 6 bases, leaving 15 bases not matched to a gene. CDR1 is SGHTA, CDR2 FQGNSA, per germline. The CDR3 runs 16 residues.

This chain connects TRBV7-9 to TRBJ2-1, with TRBD2 matching 12 bases. The CDR3 totals 15 residues. The trim removed 2 bases at V and 7 bases at J, leaving 3 bases unmatched. In germline, CDR1 is SEHNR, CDR2 FQNEAQ (reference sequence). In DNA, the CDR3 is TGTGCCAGCAGCTTACTCGGACTAGCGGGGAATGAGCAGTTCTTC. Its protein product is CASSLLGLAGNEQFF.

J is TRBJ2-3 and V is TRBV28; possibly TRBD2 for D (7 bases). The CDR3 runs to 15 residues. Germline CDR1 and CDR2: MDHEN and SYDVKM. Trimming took 3 bases from V and 4 from J, leaving 14 bases between them. CDR3: CASSFRGGAPDTQYF. Here the CDR3 DNA reads TGTGCCAGCAGTTTCCGAGGGGGGGCCCCAGATACGCAGTATTTT.

The chain joins TRBV28 to TRBJ1-1, with a weak D call TRBD1 (6 bases). CDR3 length: 15 residues. The V end was cut by 5 bases, the J end by 0 bases, with 13 bases between. Germline assignment: CDR1 MDHEN and CDR2 SYDVKM. In DNA, the CDR3 is TGTGCCAGCAGTGTTCAGGGGATCATGAACACTGAAGCTTTCTTT. Amino acids: CASSVQGIMNTEAFF.

The chain recombines TRBV5-1 with TRBJ1-1, with a possible D match to TRBD1 (6 bases). The CDR3 is 16 amino acids. Germline V lookup: CDR1 SGHRS, CDR2 YFSETQ. Trimming left V 1 base short and J 0 bases short, with 13 bases between. The CDR3 sequence: CASSLSPGAMNTEAFF. The CDR3 bases are TGCGCCAGCAGCTTGAGCCCAGGGGCTATGAACACTGAAGCTTTCTTT.

V usage is TRBV28 and J usage is TRBJ2-1; D perhaps matches TRBD2 (6 bases). Germline V gene lookup returns CDR1 MDHEN and CDR2 SYDVKM. Trimming took off 5 bases at V and 0 bases at J, with 14 bases between the two ends. The CDR3 covers 16 residues. DNA of the CDR3: TGTGCCAGCAGTCCCTCCCTAGCGCGCTCCTACAATGAGCAGTTCTTC. It encodes CASSPSLARSYNEQFF. Drawing the rest from reference TRBV28 and TRBJ2-1, the complete variable domain is DVKVTQSSRYLVKRTGEKVFLECVQDMDHENMFWYRQDPGLGLRLIYFSYDVKMKEKGDIPEGYSVSREKKERFSLILESASTNQTSMYLCASSPSLARSYNEQFFGPGTRLTVL.

The rearrangement joins TRBV9 to TRBJ2-5; weak D call: TRBD2 (6 bases). Germline V CDR1 and CDR2: SGDLS, YYNGEE. CDR3 length: 14 residues. Between the trimmed V and J ends, which lost 4 bases and 2 bases, there was a span of 12 bases. This CDR3 is CASSLLAVQETQYF. The CDR3 DNA sequence: TGTGCCAGCAGCCTGTTAGCGGTTCAAGAGACCCAGTACTTC.

The J gene is TRBJ1-2, the V gene TRBV27; possible D gene TRBD1, 6 bases. Between the trimmed V and J ends, which lost 3 bases and 2 bases, there was a span of 13 bases. Germline values: CDR1 MNHEY, CDR2 SMNVEV (reference sequence). The CDR3 contains 15 residues. CDR3 bases: TGTGCCAGCAGTTTTGGACCAGGGGCCAACTATGGCTACACCTTC. Amino acid sequence: CASSFGPGANYGYTF.

J is TRBJ2-2 and V is TRBV27; 11 nucleotides line up with TRBD2. The CDR3 totals 15 residues. Trimming took 5 bases from V and 1 from J; bases not matched to a gene: 0. From germline, CDR1 is MNHEY and CDR2 SMNVEV (reference sequence). This chain's CDR3 is CASSGLAGNTGELFF. CDR3 coding DNA: TGTGCCAGCAGTGGACTAGCGGGGAACACCGGGGAGCTGTTTTTT.

This sequence joins TRBV25-1 and TRBJ1-2; D may be TRBD1 (5 bases). CDR1 is MGHDK, CDR2 SYGVNS, per germline. The CDR3 covers 12 residues. Trimming removed 5 bases at V and 7 bases at J, with 11 bases between. The CDR3 loop reads CASSLRDSGYTF. In DNA form, the CDR3 reads TGTGCCAGCAGTCTCCGGGACTCTGGCTACACCTTC.

The chain has TRBV30 and TRBJ1-2; possible D gene TRBD1, 6 bases. The V end lost 1 base, the J end lost 7 bases, and 16 bases lay between the germline ends. This CDR3 spans 14 amino acids. Germline-derived CDR1 and CDR2 are GTSNPN and SVGIG (reference sequence). The DNA of the CDR3 is TGTGCCTGGAGTGATAGGAGAACAGGGAGTGGCTACACCTTC. Protein product: CAWSDRRTGSGYTF.

The V and J genes are TRBV5-4 and TRBJ1-1; no definite D call. Germline CDR1 reads SGHNT; CDR2 reads YYREEE (reference sequence). This CDR3 has 15 amino acids. Trimming removed 6 bases at V and 3 bases at J, with 18 bases between. Written as DNA, the CDR3 is TGTGCCAGCACCGACCTATCCGGGGTCTACACTGAAGCTTTCTTT. Translated: CASTDLSGVYTEAFF.